This T cell receptor (beta chain) was documented in a study of regulatory T cells in long-lasting Graves disease. The time point denotes: newly diagnosed GD, antithyroid drugs for less than 3 months. RNA from PBMCs was the source of the TCR library. This CDR3 is 17 amino acids long. CDR1 SEHNR and CDR2 FQNEAQ come from the germline V gene (reference sequence). Trimming took 3 bases from V and 1 from J; bases not matched to a gene: 8. TCR beta libraries were built with iRepertoire HTBI primers and Arm-PCR of CDR3 regions. In TCRdb, the multiplex PCR reads were re-called with MiXCR into one record per CDR3 protein. This table has over 450,000 distinct CDR3 sequences, 9.5% to 15% appearing once. Overall study findings and caveats: Persistent disease exhibited a predilection for TRBV28, TRBJ1-2 and TRBJ2-5.

As for this clonotype: The antigen is undetermined.

These data are also associated with another study on T cells in Graves' hyperthyroidism and ophthalmopathy. According to that study: Uncontrolled infection, other autoimmune disease, pregnancy or lactation excluded patients. Most thyroid clonotypes expanded above 0.001 were also detected in blood.

This receptor was identified in a woman in her thirties with Graves disease. The input for sequencing was peripheral blood mononuclear cells (PBMCs), taken at new diagnosis, from a patient treated with antithyroid drugs. The rearrangement links TRBV7-9 to TRBJ1-3, with 8 bases aligning to TRBD1. CDR3 nucleotide sequence: TGTGCCAGCAGCTTGGCTAAAACAGGGGGATCTGGAAACACCATATATTTT. The encoded protein is CASSLAKTGGSGNTIYF.